The sequence of this T cell receptor (beta chain) was determined in a study of T cells in Graves' hyperthyroidism and ophthalmopathy. TCR beta CDR3 sequences were amplified from RNA transcripts. Researchers ran a first-round RT-PCR on the TCR CDR3 using the HTBI primer set. Using its own MiXCR run on the multiplex PCR reads, TCRdb lists one record per CDR3 protein. This sample has about 840,000 distinct CDR3 sequences, with about two fifths found just once. General study findings and limits: From stable hyperthyroidism, ophthalmopathy was set apart by a 13 V-J model. Most clonotypes expanded in thyroid above 0.001 were likewise present in blood.

In making diagnoses, clinical symptoms, serum thyroxine and TRAb, thyroid ultrasound and orbital computed tomography were all used. This clonotype was counted ten times or more. No antigen is known for it. V was clipped by 9 bases and J by 6 bases, with 6 bases between them. Germline V gives CDR1 SNHLY, CDR2 FYNNEI. CDR3 length: 9 amino acids. This TCR was sampled from a young man with Graves' hyperthyroidism. This chain uses TRBV2 with TRBJ2-7; the D is unclear. The sequencing input was blood. Written as DNA, the CDR3 is TGTGCCAGTAGTTGCGAGCAGTACTTC. It yields the protein CASSCEQYF.